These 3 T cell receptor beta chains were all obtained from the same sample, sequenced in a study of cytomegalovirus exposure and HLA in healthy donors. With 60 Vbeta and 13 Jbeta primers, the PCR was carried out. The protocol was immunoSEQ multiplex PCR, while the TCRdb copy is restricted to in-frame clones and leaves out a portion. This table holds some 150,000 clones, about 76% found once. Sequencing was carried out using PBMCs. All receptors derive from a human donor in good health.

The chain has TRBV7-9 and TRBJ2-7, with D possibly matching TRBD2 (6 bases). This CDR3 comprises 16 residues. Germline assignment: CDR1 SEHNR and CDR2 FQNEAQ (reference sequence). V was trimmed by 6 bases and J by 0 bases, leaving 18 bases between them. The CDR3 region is CASRAAGSGGSYEQYF. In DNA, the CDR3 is TGTGCCAGCAGAGCAGCCGGTAGCGGAGGCTCCTACGAGCAGTACTTC.

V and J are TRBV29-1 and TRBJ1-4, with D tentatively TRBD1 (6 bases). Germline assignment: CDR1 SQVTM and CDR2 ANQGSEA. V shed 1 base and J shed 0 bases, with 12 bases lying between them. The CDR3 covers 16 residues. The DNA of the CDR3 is TGCAGCGTTGAAGTGGGACAACCTGCAACTAATGAAAAACTGTTTTTT. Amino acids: CSVEVGQPATNEKLFF.

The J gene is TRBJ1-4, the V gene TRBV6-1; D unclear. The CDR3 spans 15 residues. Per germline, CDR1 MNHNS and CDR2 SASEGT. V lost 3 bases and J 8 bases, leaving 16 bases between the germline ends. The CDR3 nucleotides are TGTGCCAGCAGTGATCGCTTCGCGGCGGGCGAAAAACTGTTTTTT. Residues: CASSDRFAAGEKLFF.